The rows below give T cell receptor beta chains drawn from one sample of a study of technical replicates of blood from a handful of donors. Sequencing was performed with immunoSEQ multiplex PCR; in TCRdb, only in-frame clones are kept and a portion is missing. Of about 48,000 clones in the sample, approximately 90% are singletons; the top ten hold 3.5% to 4.5%. The sequencing input was PBMCs. The receptor set was obtained from a human donor in good health. Some clones in this sample may be carry-over from other donors' samples. Both conserved end residues are part of each CDR3. The D gene is left open where the match is weak. Clone size, where shown, is once, few, many, or a class for clones that have expanded.

TRBV5-1	TRBD1	NA	TRBJ1-2	CASSSNHPGTGVGYTF	TGCGCCAGCAGCTCGAATCACCCCGGGACAGGGGTCGGCTACACCTTC
TRBV7-9	TRBD1	NA	TRBJ1-3	CASSPSSGQGTGNTIYF	TGTGCCAGCAGCCCTTCCTCGGGACAGGGTACTGGAAACACCATATATTTT
TRBV7-9	NA	NA	TRBJ2-6	CASSLSVKIYAGANVLTF	TGTGCCAGCAGCTTATCCGTGAAGATTTATGCGGGGGCCAACGTCCTGACTTTC
TRBV5-6	TRBD2	NA	TRBJ2-7	CASSWGLAREQYF	TGTGCCAGCAGCTGGGGACTAGCCCGGGAGCAGTACTTC
TRBV2	TRBD1	once	TRBJ1-2	CASREPGQRIYGYTF	TGTGCCAGCAGGGAACCGGGACAGAGGATCTATGGCTACACCTTC
TRBV7-8	NA	NA	TRBJ2-7	CASSTGVFNEQYF	TGTGCCAGCAGTACCGGGGTATTCAACGAGCAGTACTTC
TRBV13	NA	NA	TRBJ1-1	CASSLGPSGVGTEAFF	TGTGCCAGCAGCTTAGGCCCGTCGGGGGTGGGCACTGAAGCTTTCTTT
TRBV25-1	TRBD1	once	TRBJ1-4	CASSVNRGQDEKLFF	TGTGCCAGCAGTGTAAACAGGGGGCAGGATGAAAAACTGTTTTTT
TRBV6-1	NA	NA	TRBJ2-1	CASSEWAQASNEQFF	TGTGCCAGCAGTGAGTGGGCACAGGCGTCCAATGAGCAGTTCTTC
TRBV6-1	TRBD2	NA	TRBJ2-3	CASSERVASGRTDTQYF	TGTGCCAGCAGTGAAAGGGTGGCTAGCGGGAGAACAGATACGCAGTATTTT
TRBV6-5	TRBD1	NA	TRBJ1-2	CASRLGTGGIYGYTF	TGTGCCAGCAGGCTCGGGACAGGAGGAATCTATGGCTACACCTTC
TRBV10-2	NA	NA	TRBJ1-1	CASSEYSSNTEAFF	TGCGCCAGCAGTGAGTACTCCTCGAACACTGAAGCTTTCTTT
TRBV19	NA	once	TRBJ1-2	CASSIDLQIHYGYTF	TGTGCCAGTAGTATAGATCTCCAGATTCACTATGGCTACACCTTC
TRBV19	NA	NA	TRBJ1-6	CASRTYPGADYNSPLHF	TGTGCCAGTAGGACATACCCTGGGGCAGATTATAATTCACCCCTCCACTTT
TRBV5-1	NA	NA	TRBJ2-1	CASSLGGWRDEQFF	TGCGCCAGCAGCTTGGGAGGTTGGCGGGATGAGCAGTTCTTC
TRBV4-3	NA	NA	TRBJ2-3	CAWETGLNTDTQYF	TGCGCCTGGGAAACGGGACTTAACACAGATACGCAGTATTTT
TRBV2	TRBD1	NA	TRBJ2-2	CASRGQGLVWELFF	TGTGCCAGCAGGGGACAGGGCCTAGTTTGGGAGCTGTTTTTT
TRBV2	NA	NA	TRBJ1-1	CASVGAPEAFF	TGTGCCAGCGTGGGGGCCCCTGAAGCTTTCTTT
TRBV5-1	TRBD2	NA	TRBJ2-3	CASSPGTSGDTDTQYF	TGCGCCAGCAGCCCAGGGACTAGCGGGGACACAGATACGCAGTATTTT
TRBV6-1	NA	NA	TRBJ2-7	CASEGVPYEQYF	TGTGCCAGCGAGGGGGTCCCCTACGAGCAGTACTTC
TRBV5-1	TRBD1	NA	TRBJ2-2	CASRDGDRGTTSGELFF	TGCGCCAGCAGAGACGGGGACAGGGGAACAACCTCGGGGGAGCTGTTTTTT
TRBV4-3	TRBD1	NA	TRBJ1-3	CASSQGTGAGNTIYF	TGCGCCAGCAGCCAGGGGACAGGGGCTGGAAACACCATATATTTT
TRBV5-6	TRBD2	NA	TRBJ2-3	CASSYSPSGGPEGTDTQYF	TGTGCCAGCAGCTATAGTCCTAGCGGGGGGCCGGAAGGCACAGATACGCAGTATTTT
TRBV4-2	TRBD1	NA	TRBJ2-2	CASSRDRGVGGELFF	TGTGCCAGCAGTCGGGACAGGGGGGTTGGCGGGGAGCTGTTTTTT
TRBV4-1	NA	NA	TRBJ2-1	CASSQDLQGYYNEQFF	TGCGCCAGCAGCCAAGATCTACAGGGTTACTACAATGAGCAGTTCTTC
TRBV7-8	NA	NA	TRBJ1-1	CASSYGQLNTEAFF	TGTGCCAGCAGCTACGGACAGTTGAACACTGAAGCTTTCTTT
TRBV7-2	NA	NA	TRBJ1-5	CASSRGTGGNQPQHF	TGTGCCAGCAGCCGAGGGACGGGGGGCAATCAGCCCCAGCATTTT
TRBV27	TRBD1	NA	TRBJ2-3	CASSLGSTGILDTQYF	TGTGCCAGCAGTTTGGGATCGACAGGGATATTAGATACGCAGTATTTT
TRBV29-1	NA	NA	TRBJ2-5	CSVELQETQYF	TGCAGCGTTGAACTCCAAGAGACCCAGTACTTC
TRBV5-1	TRBD1	NA	TRBJ1-2	CASSTGVRGYTF	TGCGCCAGCAGTACAGGGGTGAGAGGCTACACCTTC
TRBV6-6	NA	NA	TRBJ2-1	CASSEGGGLNEQFF	TGTGCCAGCAGCGAGGGGGGGGGCCTCAATGAGCAGTTCTTC
TRBV7-8	TRBD1	NA	TRBJ1-1	CASSFLGQGISEAFF	TGTGCCAGCAGCTTCCTCGGACAGGGAATTTCTGAAGCTTTCTTT
TRBV10-3	NA	NA	TRBJ1-3	CAISDPAEDGNTIYF	TGTGCCATCAGTGATCCGGCCGAGGATGGAAACACCATATATTTT
TRBV7-8	TRBD1	NA	TRBJ1-2	CASSLGQGYGYTF	TGTGCCAGCAGCTTAGGACAGGGCTATGGCTACACCTTC
TRBV18	NA	NA	TRBJ2-7	CASSQQQGPYEQYF	TGTGCCAGCTCACAACAACAGGGTCCCTACGAGCAGTACTTC
TRBV18	TRBD1	NA	TRBJ2-7	CASSRDRGNEQYF	TGTGCCAGCTCGCGGGACAGGGGTAACGAGCAGTACTTC
TRBV19	TRBD2	NA	TRBJ2-2	CASKRESNTGELFF	TGTGCCAGCAAGCGGGAGAGCAACACCGGGGAGCTGTTTTTT
TRBV27	NA	NA	TRBJ2-1	CASSLLFGDEQFF	TGTGCCAGCAGTTTATTATTTGGAGATGAGCAGTTCTTC
TRBV30	TRBD2	NA	TRBJ2-7	CACQPASGTYEQYF	TGTGCCTGCCAACCGGCTAGCGGCACCTACGAGCAGTACTTC